The 10 T cell receptor beta chains reported below all come from one sample, sequenced in a study of blood T cell repertoires in COVID-19 (dated by TCRdb to 2019 to 2021). Library preparation employed the immunoSEQ multiplex PCR assay. This is the immuneACCESS table as TCRdb keeps it, with only in-frame sequences that have V and J called. A part of the clones is gone; compared with another copy, unresolved V genes explain less than half, and the rest is unexplained. The sample table holds some 150,000 clones, of which roughly 89% were seen once. Around 4.2% of the sample belongs to the ten largest clones. The specimen was PBMCs or T cells enriched from blood (not recorded which). The receptors derive from a man between 50 and 59 years old who had recovered from COVID-19.

The CDR3 DNA sequence: TGTGCCTGGAGTGTACGACTGAATAGCAATCAGCCCCAGCATTTT. Amino acids: CAWSVRLNSNQPQHF. The gene calls are TRBV30 and TRBJ1-5, with D hard to call. The V and J ends lost 0 bases and 0 bases respectively, with 9 bases between them. The CDR3 is made up of 15 amino acids. Germline-derived CDR1 and CDR2 are GTSNPN and SVGIG (reference sequence).

Points on this clone: The sample has other DNA sequences that encode this CDR3 too. The chain combines TRBV18 with TRBJ1-1, with D maybe TRBD1 (5 bases). The CDR3 is 13 residues long. Germline CDR1 KGHSH, CDR2 LQKENI. Trimming pared 3 bases from V and 2 bases from J, leaving 7 bases between. The CDR3 region has the DNA TGTGCCAGCTCACCGGGGGGTAACACTGAAGCTTTCTTT. Its translation: CASSPGGNTEAFF.

This chain uses TRBV5-8 with TRBJ2-1, with 13 bases that match TRBD2. With 4 bases clipped from V and 6 bases from J, the junction kept 7 bases outside the gene matches. Germline values: CDR1 SGHTS, CDR2 YDEGEE. The CDR3 length is 16 residues. The CDR3 loop is CASSRTSGGSLNEQFF. CDR3 bases: TGTGCCAGCAGCAGGACTAGCGGGGGTTCACTCAATGAGCAGTTCTTC.

The rearrangement links TRBV7-2 to TRBJ1-2; possible D gene TRBD1, 5 bases. The V end lost 5 bases, the J end lost 3 bases, and 16 bases lay between the germline ends. This CDR3 spans 15 amino acids. CDR1 SGHTA and CDR2 FQGNSA come from the germline V gene. This CDR3 reads CASSPLGGTDYGYTF. The CDR3, as DNA: TGTGCCAGCAGCCCTCTTGGAGGGACCGACTATGGCTACACCTTC.

The V gene is TRBV7-9, the J gene TRBJ1-4, with a tentative D call TRBD1 (6 bases). Germline values: CDR1 SEHNR, CDR2 FQNEAQ (reference sequence). With 2 bases removed from V and 7 bases from J, the gap between germline ends came to 11 bases. This CDR3 is 14 amino acids long. The CDR3 bases are TGTGCCAGCAGCTTACCACAGGGTCGTGAAAAACTGTTTTTT. As protein: CASSLPQGREKLFF.

This chain connects TRBV2 to TRBJ2-7; no clear D gene. The CDR3 contains 11 residues. Trimming left V 5 bases short and J 6 bases short, with 8 bases between. Germline assignment: CDR1 SNHLY and CDR2 FYNNEI. CDR3 amino acids: CASSRLFEQYF. CDR3 sequence (DNA): TGTGCCAGCAGTAGACTTTTCGAGCAGTACTTC.

The rearrangement links TRBV19 to TRBJ2-5; 7 bases map to TRBD1. This CDR3 contains 14 residues. Trimming cost V 0 bases and J 5 bases; bases outside gene matches: 3. Germline values: CDR1 LNHDA, CDR2 SQIVND (reference sequence). The CDR3 DNA follows: TGTGCCAGTAGTATAGAAGGGGGCCGCGAGACCCAGTACTTC. Protein product: CASSIEGGRETQYF.

This chain connects TRBV7-3 to TRBJ2-1; TRBD2 matches 9 bases. Germline CDR1 SGHTA, CDR2 FQGTGA. This CDR3 comprises 13 residues. The trim removed 6 bases at V and 7 bases at J, leaving 4 bases unmatched. CDR3 in amino acids: CASSAAGGNEQFF. The CDR3 DNA reads as TGTGCCAGCAGTGCAGCGGGAGGTAATGAGCAGTTCTTC.

The chain has TRBV7-2 and TRBJ2-7; 7 bases are a match to TRBD2. V was clipped by 1 base and J by 5 bases; unmatched bases: 2. The CDR3 runs 13 residues. Germline-derived CDR1 and CDR2 are SGHTA and FQGNSA. CDR3 DNA: TGTGCCAGCAGCTTAGGGACTAGAGACGAGCAGTACTTC. Residues: CASSLGTRDEQYF.

This chain connects TRBV28 to TRBJ1-5; D perhaps matches TRBD1 (6 bases). From germline, CDR1 is MDHEN and CDR2 SYDVKM. Deletions cut 5 bases from V and 5 bases from J, with 13 bases between. CDR3 length equals 14 residues. The CDR3 reads CASSVQGNYQPQHF. For the CDR3, the DNA is TGTGCCAGCAGTGTACAGGGAAATTATCAGCCCCAGCATTTT.